A selection of T cell receptor beta chains follows, all from one sample in a study of blood T cell repertoires in COVID-19. Sequenced by immunoSEQ multiplex PCR; TCRdb stores in-frame clones only, minus some. The data show about 240,000 clones, roughly 76% seen once. What was sequenced was peripheral blood. The receptors were sampled from a woman of 80 years or more with COVID-19, enrolled during active disease. Both conserved end residues are part of each CDR3. The D gene is left open where the match is weak. Size is omitted from some rows. Given values are once, few, many or a class for expanded clones.

d_call	j_call	v_call	clone_size	cdr3_aa	cdr3_nt
-	TRBJ1-1	TRBV18	-	CASSPPTGNTEAFF	TGTGCCAGCTCACCCCCGACGGGGAACACTGAAGCTTTCTTT
TRBD2	TRBJ2-7	TRBV5-1	-	CASSLGLAENYEQYF	TGCGCCAGCAGCTTGGGGCTAGCGGAAAACTACGAGCAGTACTTC
-	TRBJ1-1	TRBV7-2	-	CASSVRVLNTEAFF	TGTGCCAGCAGCGTCCGGGTCCTGAACACTGAAGCTTTCTTT
-	TRBJ2-1	TRBV2	-	CASVWETSSYNEQFF	TGTGCCAGCGTCTGGGAGACCAGCTCCTACAATGAGCAGTTCTTC
-	TRBJ1-5	TRBV12-3/TRBV12-4	-	CASSPKAKGAQHF	TGTGCCAGCAGTCCAAAGGCTAAGGGGGCCCAGCATTTT
-	TRBJ1-2	TRBV29-1	-	CSVEGGGNGYTF	TGCAGCGTTGAAGGGGGAGGGAACGGCTACACCTTC
-	TRBJ2-3	TRBV3-1/TRBV3-2	few	CASSLKSGVGGTDTQYF	TGTGCCAGCAGTCTGAAATCAGGGGTAGGGGGCACAGATACGCAGTATTTT
TRBD1	TRBJ1-6	TRBV27	-	CASSSKVPGTAYNSPLHF	TGTGCCAGCAGTTCGAAAGTACCCGGGACAGCCTATAATTCACCCCTCCACTTT
-	TRBJ1-1	TRBV11-2	-	CASSSNRQWMNTEAFF	TGTGCCAGCAGCTCCAATCGACAGTGGATGAACACTGAAGCTTTCTTT
TRBD1	TRBJ1-2	TRBV7-2	-	CASSLAWTGANGYTF	TGTGCCAGCAGCTTAGCGTGGACAGGGGCCAATGGCTACACCTTC
-	TRBJ2-3	TRBV6-4	-	CASSYIAASTDTQYF	TGTGCCAGCAGTTATATAGCGGCTAGCACAGATACGCAGTATTTT
TRBD1	TRBJ1-5	TRBV28	medium-sized	CASQYRGNQPQHF	TGTGCCAGCCAATACAGGGGGAATCAGCCCCAGCATTTT
TRBD2	TRBJ2-1	TRBV19	-	CASSPWTSGRRADEQFF	TGTGCCAGTAGTCCTTGGACTAGCGGGAGGCGGGCGGATGAGCAGTTCTTC
-	TRBJ1-4	TRBV11-2	once	CASLKQGWEKLFF	TGTGCCAGCCTAAAACAGGGTTGGGAAAAACTGTTTTTT
TRBD2	TRBJ2-7	TRBV28	-	CASSSLGGKGEQYF	TGTGCCAGCAGCTCCTTGGGAGGGAAAGGCGAGCAGTACTTC
TRBD1	TRBJ1-2	TRBV28	-	CASSVGTGHFYGYTF	TGTGCCAGCAGTGTCGGGACAGGACACTTCTATGGCTACACCTTC
-	TRBJ1-2	TRBV24-1	-	CATSDSHPGRGGDGYTF	TGTGCCACCAGTGATTCCCACCCGGGCAGGGGCGGAGATGGCTACACCTTC
-	TRBJ1-2	TRBV30	-	CAWTEVSRVGGYTF	TGTGCCTGGACAGAGGTTAGCAGGGTAGGGGGCTACACCTTC
TRBD1	TRBJ1-4	TRBV5-1	-	CASSPQGGKGEKLFF	TGCGCCAGCAGCCCCCAAGGGGGCAAGGGTGAAAAACTGTTTTTT
TRBD1	TRBJ2-7	TRBV7-6	-	CASSLDAGTGGHEQYF	TGTGCCAGCAGCTTAGATGCCGGGACAGGGGGCCACGAGCAGTACTTC
TRBD1	TRBJ1-1	TRBV2	-	CASSVLEGAGTEAFF	TGTGCCAGCAGTGTGTTAGAGGGGGCGGGGACTGAAGCTTTCTTT
-	TRBJ1-2	TRBV25-1	-	CASSLSRGHYGYTF	TGTGCCAGCAGTCTATCTCGCGGCCACTATGGCTACACCTTC
TRBD2	TRBJ2-4	TRBV7-8	-	CASSYPGTSGDKNIQYF	TGTGCCAGCAGCTACCCCGGAACTAGCGGGGACAAAAACATTCAGTACTTC
-	TRBJ1-1	TRBV2	-	CASSDGQGWTEAFF	TGTGCCAGCAGTGACGGGCAGGGGTGGACTGAAGCTTTCTTT
-	TRBJ1-2	TRBV4-3	-	CASARERGYGYTF	TGCGCCAGCGCCCGGGAAAGAGGCTATGGCTACACCTTC
-	TRBJ1-6	TRBV10-3	-	CAISESIGGASSYNSPLHF	TGTGCCATCAGTGAGTCGATAGGCGGTGCAAGCTCCTATAATTCACCCCTCCACTTT
-	TRBJ1-6	TRBV28	-	CASSLDLTRGSPLHF	TGTGCCAGCAGTTTAGACCTAACCAGGGGATCACCCCTCCACTTT
TRBD1	TRBJ1-2	TRBV18	-	CASSPGTGGFGYTF	TGTGCCAGCTCACCAGGGACAGGCGGGTTTGGCTACACCTTC
TRBD2	TRBJ2-7	TRBV5-1	-	CASSLDGGSTYEQYF	TGCGCCAGCAGCTTGGATGGCGGGAGTACCTACGAGCAGTACTTC
-	TRBJ1-6	TRBV6-6	once	CASGDTRNSPLHF	TGTGCCAGCGGGGACACGAGAAATTCACCCCTCCACTTT
-	TRBJ1-6	TRBV2	-	CASSERGRENNSPLHF	TGTGCCAGCAGTGAAAGAGGGCGGGAGAATAATTCACCCCTCCACTTT
-	TRBJ1-5	TRBV7-8	-	CASSLKFSANGNQPQHF	TGTGCCAGCAGCTTAAAATTTTCTGCTAACGGCAATCAGCCCCAGCATTTT
-	TRBJ2-1	TRBV20-1	-	CSARPSAEQFF	TGCAGTGCTCGCCCTAGCGCTGAGCAGTTCTTC
-	TRBJ1-5	TRBV6-7	-	CASIKFTGTDRNQPQHF	TGTGCCAGCATTAAATTTACAGGAACGGACCGCAATCAGCCCCAGCATTTT
TRBD2	TRBJ2-3	TRBV7-3	many	CASSPSSGTDTQYF	TGTGCCAGCAGCCCTTCTAGCGGGACAGATACGCAGTATTTT
TRBD1	TRBJ2-6	TRBV5-1	-	CASSPRTGGLYSGANVLTF	TGCGCCAGCAGCCCTCGGACAGGGGGTCTTTACTCTGGGGCCAACGTCCTGACTTTC
TRBD1	TRBJ1-1	TRBV11-3	-	CASSPRGGGNTEAFF	TGTGCCAGCAGCCCCCGAGGGGGCGGGAACACTGAAGCTTTCTTT
-	TRBJ2-5	TRBV14	-	CASSHTKRQETQYF	TGTGCCAGCAGCCACACAAAGCGGCAAGAGACCCAGTACTTC
-	TRBJ2-2	TRBV18	-	CASSPLPTGELFF	TGTGCCAGCTCACCCCTCCCCACCGGGGAGCTGTTTTTT
-	TRBJ1-1	TRBV19	-	CASSRVGVTEAFF	TGTGCCAGTAGTCGTGTAGGGGTCACTGAAGCTTTCTTT
TRBD1	TRBJ2-7	TRBV11-2	once	CASSRGQGMYEQYF	TGTGCCAGCAGCCGGGGACAGGGGATGTACGAGCAGTACTTC
-	TRBJ1-4	TRBV25-1	few	CASSDWTVNNEKLFF	TGTGCCAGCAGTGACTGGACAGTAAATAATGAAAAACTGTTTTTT
-	TRBJ2-5	TRBV25-1	-	CASLKGGGAAETQYF	TGTGCCAGCCTCAAAGGAGGGGGGGCAGCAGAGACCCAGTACTTC
-	TRBJ1-6	TRBV19	-	CASSIGRINSPLHF	TGTGCCAGTAGTATAGGGCGGATTAATTCACCCCTCCACTTT
-	TRBJ2-3	TRBV12-3/TRBV12-4	-	CASSLAASPTQYF	TGTGCCAGCAGCTTAGCAGCCTCACCCACGCAGTATTTT
-	TRBJ2-2	TRBV7-2	once	CASSPGLNTGELFF	TGTGCCAGCAGCCCCGGACTGAACACCGGGGAGCTGTTTTTT
TRBD1	TRBJ2-7	TRBV11-2	many	CASSQGASSSYEQYF	TGTGCCAGCAGCCAGGGGGCTAGCAGCTCCTACGAGCAGTACTTC
-	TRBJ1-1	TRBV18	-	CASSGLTGNTEAFF	TGTGCCAGCTCAGGATTGACAGGGAACACTGAAGCTTTCTTT
-	TRBJ2-2	TRBV30	-	CAWRQPRIGVNTGELFF	TGTGCCTGGAGGCAACCAAGGATAGGGGTGAACACCGGGGAGCTGTTTTTT
TRBD1	TRBJ1-2	TRBV18	-	CASSLGTGDSGYTF	TGTGCCAGCTCACTCGGGACAGGGGATAGTGGCTACACCTTC
-	TRBJ2-7	TRBV12-3/TRBV12-4	-	CASSYRATGEQYF	TGTGCCAGCAGTTACAGGGCAACGGGCGAGCAGTACTTC
-	TRBJ2-3	TRBV7-2	-	CASTRRDTDTQYF	TGTGCCAGCACTCGACGGGACACAGATACGCAGTATTTT